This record looks at one TCR beta chain sequence and its context. Its antigen remains unknown. Collection occurred without any documented infections or immune events in donors. The data are from a study of identifying expanded T cells in peripheral blood. The data were produced by immunoSEQ multiplex PCR, yet TCRdb's version contains in-frame clones alone and is incomplete. Seen here are around 130,000 clones, 80% to 90% observed once, and the top ten hold 8% to 9%. The CDR3 length is 12 residues. V was cut by 4 bases and J by 1 base, with 1 base left in between. CDR1 is MRHNA and CDR2 is SNTAGT in the germline V gene. Overall study results and limits: Across healthy donors, higher total template counts meant significantly greater approximately 2-week count variance. Over about two and four weeks, about 16 and 19 clones changed, versus approximately 1.2 between replicates.

The J gene is TRBJ2-2, the V gene TRBV6-4; unclear D gene. The sequenced sample was blood. The origin of this receptor is a person aged 18 to 69 in good health. CDR3 protein: CASSVNTGELFF. The CDR3, as DNA: TGTGCCAGCAGTGTGAACACCGGGGAGCTGTTTTTT.